This T cell receptor (beta chain) was obtained from a study of T cell responses to AZD1222 COVID-19 vaccine (dated by TCRdb to the early 2020s). Looking at the study overall: AZD1222 recipients with second doses at about 4 weeks or about 12 weeks were pooled, because spike-specific TCR depth and breadth did not differ between schedules. Enrollment into the trials was organized by age into subgroups of 18-55, 56-69 and 70-plus years, and those subgroups contained approximately 150, 30 and 60 TCR-sequenced participants, respectively. TCR sequencing was performed for about 240 trial participants, of whom about 200 were given two doses of AZD1222 and about 25 were given two doses of MenACWY control vaccine. Summary of the overall study and its limitations: A significant rise in spike-specific TCR breadth and depth was observed after two AZD1222 doses relative to day 0 and relative to MenACWY recipients. The vaccine-associated CD4 TCRs covered the entire spike protein, and the dominant responses fell in regions 160-218 and 743-854. Participants were mostly white British, with more females than males. The authors suggested clonal diversity may have been underestimated. Reportedly, close to half of the unique spike-specific TCRs recognized epitopes lying outside the regions that are mutated in the B.1.351 and B.1.1.7 variants. Conclusions about previously exposed vaccinees are limited because only a handful of AZD1222 recipients were SARS-CoV-2 seropositive at baseline. In the small 56-69-year group, the increase in depth fell short of significance, most likely because of low power. Because no samples from the day 14 peak response were available, repertoires could be characterized only after the peak T cell response.

Trimming removed 5 bases from V and 2 bases from J, leaving 17 bases between the germline ends. Including the terminal cysteine and phenylalanine, the CDR3 comprises 16 residues. CDR3 DNA is the only sequence kept; it has 48 bases, read in frame from the first base. The germline V gene (reference sequence) supplies CDR1 LNHNV and CDR2 YYDKDF. In the paper's terms, the time point label means: baseline before first vaccination. Vaccinee samples were obtained from the UK trials COV001 and COV002, which included a single-blind randomized controlled phase 2/3 trial of AZD1222 (ChAdOx1 nCoV-19) in healthy adults. For TCRbeta chain sequencing, PBMC samples were collected from trial participants at day 0 and at day 28 after the second dose. The CDR3 regions of human TCRbeta chains were analyzed by immunosequencing. The original pipeline was this. Repertoire TCRs were matched against a reference library of SARS-CoV-2-specific TCRs generated with the MIRA antigen-specificity platform. Breadth was defined as the fraction of unique TCRs that were SARS-CoV-2-associated, and depth was defined as the fraction of total T cells that were SARS-CoV-2-associated. Using the MIRA data, each spike-specific TCR was assigned both to the spike region to which the TCR was reactive and to a CD4 or CD8 class. Log10-transformed breadth and depth values were compared by one-way ANOVA with Sidak's multiple comparisons tests. Not all clones reach the TCRdb copy of this immuneACCESS table, which keeps in-frame sequences only. Checked studies attribute under half of the gap to unresolved V genes and leave the rest unexplained. V, J and clone size derive from that table, while D and trimming were established from the DNA sequence. The table for this sample lists around 95,000 clones; approximately 87% of them were counted only once. Of the sample, approximately 15% falls within the top ten clones.

Concerning this clone itself: Its antigen is still unknown. One base away there is no much larger clone; base qualities are not given.

This TCR was recovered from an adult in good health. The chain joins TRBV15 to TRBJ2-3; too little of a D gene remains to name it. Sequences were derived from peripheral blood, sampled on day 0 of AZD1222 vaccination. The bases read TGTGCCACCAGCCGTGCCGGGCGCCTTCTCACAGATACGCAGTATTTT. It translates as CATSRAGRLLTDTQYF.